A selection of T cell receptor beta chains follows, all from one sample in a study of cytomegalovirus exposure and HLA in healthy donors. Sequenced by immunoSEQ multiplex PCR; TCRdb stores in-frame clones only, minus some. The sample records fewer than 200,000 clones, 65% to 85% being singletons. Sequencing used PBMCs. Source of these receptors: a woman aged 50 to 65 in good health and CMV-seropositive. The CDR3 runs from the conserved cysteine through the conserved F or W. Fields, in order: J gene, V gene, clone size, D gene, CDR3 length, CDR3 protein, CDR3 DNA. D genes are given only for firm matches. Expanded clones get a size class; other rows say once, few or many, or leave the size out.

j_call: TRBJ1-6
v_call: TRBV19
clone_size: .
d_call: TRBD1
cdr3_length: 15
cdr3_aa: CASNPRRDSDSPLHF
cdr3_nt: TGTGCCAGTAACCCCCGGCGGGACAGCGACTCACCCCTCCACTTT

j_call: TRBJ2-7
v_call: TRBV7-6
clone_size: once
d_call: .
cdr3_length: 15
cdr3_aa: CASSLRGGTSYEQYF
cdr3_nt: TGTGCCAGCAGCTTACGGGGCGGGACCTCCTACGAGCAGTACTTC

j_call: TRBJ1-1
v_call: TRBV29-1
clone_size: .
d_call: TRBD1
cdr3_length: 13
cdr3_aa: CSVKTGADTEAFF
cdr3_nt: TGCAGCGTCAAAACAGGGGCGGACACTGAAGCTTTCTTT

j_call: TRBJ2-7
v_call: TRBV7-2
clone_size: .
d_call: TRBD2
cdr3_length: 15
cdr3_aa: CASSWTSGPTYEQYF
cdr3_nt: TGTGCCAGCAGTTGGACTAGCGGGCCCACCTACGAGCAGTACTTC

j_call: TRBJ2-7
v_call: TRBV7-2
clone_size: .
d_call: TRBD1
cdr3_length: 18
cdr3_aa: CASSLAAEGTGYSYEQYF
cdr3_nt: TGTGCCAGCAGCTTAGCCGCAGAGGGGACAGGGTACTCCTACGAGCAGTACTTC

j_call: TRBJ2-6
v_call: TRBV6-4
clone_size: few
d_call: TRBD1
cdr3_length: 17
cdr3_aa: CASSPGQALWGANVLTF
cdr3_nt: TGTGCCAGCAGCCCGGGACAGGCCCTCTGGGGGGCCAACGTCCTGACTTTC

j_call: TRBJ2-7
v_call: TRBV7-2
clone_size: .
d_call: TRBD2
cdr3_length: 18
cdr3_aa: CASSLSGIAGGPLYEQYF
cdr3_nt: TGTGCCAGCAGCTTGTCAGGTATAGCGGGAGGGCCCCTCTACGAGCAGTACTTC

j_call: TRBJ2-5
v_call: TRBV5-1
clone_size: .
d_call: TRBD2
cdr3_length: 16
cdr3_aa: CASSHSGGAFQETQYF
cdr3_nt: TGCGCCAGCAGTCATAGCGGGGGGGCTTTCCAAGAGACCCAGTACTTC

j_call: TRBJ2-7
v_call: TRBV27
clone_size: .
d_call: TRBD2
cdr3_length: 14
cdr3_aa: CASSLGTRSGEQYF
cdr3_nt: TGTGCCAGCAGTTTAGGGACTAGGTCAGGCGAGCAGTACTTC

j_call: TRBJ2-5
v_call: TRBV11-2
clone_size: once
d_call: .
cdr3_length: 14
cdr3_aa: CASSSSRGGETQYF
cdr3_nt: TGTGCCAGCAGTTCCTCAAGGGGGGGCGAGACCCAGTACTTC

j_call: TRBJ1-2
v_call: TRBV18
clone_size: .
d_call: .
cdr3_length: 14
cdr3_aa: CASSPETEHYGYTF
cdr3_nt: TGTGCCAGCTCACCGGAGACGGAGCATTATGGCTACACCTTC

j_call: TRBJ1-5
v_call: TRBV19
clone_size: .
d_call: .
cdr3_length: 15
cdr3_aa: CATKRTRGTNQPQHF
cdr3_nt: TGTGCCACCAAAAGAACCCGGGGAACCAATCAGCCCCAGCATTTT

j_call: TRBJ1-3
v_call: TRBV28
clone_size: .
d_call: .
cdr3_length: 16
cdr3_aa: CASSFPSGVGGNTIYF
cdr3_nt: TGTGCCAGCAGTTTCCCGAGCGGGGTAGGCGGAAACACCATATATTTT

j_call: TRBJ1-2
v_call: TRBV10-3
clone_size: .
d_call: .
cdr3_length: 13
cdr3_aa: CAITPREDYGYTF
cdr3_nt: TGTGCCATCACGCCAAGGGAGGACTATGGCTACACCTTC

j_call: TRBJ1-1
v_call: TRBV30
clone_size: .
d_call: .
cdr3_length: 12
cdr3_aa: CAWSDQGTEAFF
cdr3_nt: TGTGCCTGGAGTGACCAGGGGACTGAAGCTTTCTTT

j_call: TRBJ2-2
v_call: TRBV6-4
clone_size: .
d_call: TRBD2
cdr3_length: 16
cdr3_aa: CASSDFSGGNTGELFF
cdr3_nt: TGTGCCAGCAGTGACTTTAGCGGGGGGAACACCGGGGAGCTGTTTTTT

j_call: TRBJ2-3
v_call: TRBV27
clone_size: .
d_call: TRBD2
cdr3_length: 16
cdr3_aa: CASSFSGGEFTDTQYF
cdr3_nt: TGTGCCAGCAGTTTTAGCGGGGGGGAGTTCACAGATACGCAGTATTTT

j_call: TRBJ2-7
v_call: TRBV7-9
clone_size: .
d_call: .
cdr3_length: 14
cdr3_aa: CSSSHPPTGYEQYF
cdr3_nt: TGTTCCAGCAGCCATCCTCCCACAGGGTACGAGCAGTACTTC

j_call: TRBJ1-2
v_call: TRBV7-2
clone_size: .
d_call: .
cdr3_length: 16
cdr3_aa: CASSLGARALGYGYTF
cdr3_nt: TGTGCCAGCAGTTTAGGTGCGCGGGCGTTGGGCTATGGCTACACCTTC

j_call: TRBJ2-7
v_call: TRBV5-1
clone_size: .
d_call: TRBD1
cdr3_length: 16
cdr3_aa: CASSSSPGTGFYEQYF
cdr3_nt: TGCGCCAGCAGCTCGAGTCCCGGGACAGGGTTCTACGAGCAGTACTTC

j_call: TRBJ2-7
v_call: TRBV5-1
clone_size: .
d_call: .
cdr3_length: 11
cdr3_aa: CASSADYEQYF
cdr3_nt: TGCGCCAGCAGCGCAGATTACGAGCAGTACTTC

j_call: TRBJ1-2
v_call: TRBV18
clone_size: .
d_call: .
cdr3_length: 13
cdr3_aa: CASSPEQMNGYTF
cdr3_nt: TGTGCCAGCTCACCAGAACAGATGAATGGCTACACCTTC

j_call: TRBJ2-3
v_call: TRBV27
clone_size: .
d_call: TRBD2
cdr3_length: 15
cdr3_aa: CASSLERGEGDTQYF
cdr3_nt: TGTGCCAGCAGTTTGGAGCGGGGGGAGGGAGATACGCAGTATTTT

j_call: TRBJ2-3
v_call: TRBV7-3
clone_size: few
d_call: TRBD2
cdr3_length: 17
cdr3_aa: CASSSLPTSGSTDTQYF
cdr3_nt: TGTGCCAGCAGCTCACTGCCTACTAGCGGGAGCACAGATACGCAGTATTTT

j_call: TRBJ1-4
v_call: TRBV6-5
clone_size: .
d_call: .
cdr3_length: 14
cdr3_aa: CASSITGGSEKLFF
cdr3_nt: TGTGCCAGTTCGATTACAGGAGGGAGCGAAAAACTGTTTTTT

j_call: TRBJ1-1
v_call: TRBV4-1
clone_size: .
d_call: .
cdr3_length: 12
cdr3_aa: CASNHYGTEAFF
cdr3_nt: TGCGCCAGCAACCACTACGGCACTGAAGCTTTCTTT

j_call: TRBJ1-1
v_call: TRBV12-5
clone_size: .
d_call: TRBD1
cdr3_length: 16
cdr3_aa: CASGSSGGLLGTEAFF
cdr3_nt: TGTGCTAGTGGTTCCTCAGGGGGCTTATTGGGCACTGAAGCTTTCTTT

j_call: TRBJ2-5
v_call: TRBV9
clone_size: .
d_call: TRBD1
cdr3_length: 17
cdr3_aa: CASSAPLPGQLQETQYF
cdr3_nt: TGTGCCAGCAGCGCACCTTTACCGGGACAGCTTCAAGAGACCCAGTACTTC

j_call: TRBJ1-2
v_call: TRBV5-4
clone_size: .
d_call: TRBD1
cdr3_length: 13
cdr3_aa: CASSLDRGYGYTF
cdr3_nt: TGTGCCAGCAGCTTGGACAGGGGGTATGGCTACACCTTC

j_call: TRBJ1-1
v_call: TRBV4-1
clone_size: .
d_call: .
cdr3_length: 15
cdr3_aa: CASSHGETVNTEAFF
cdr3_nt: TGCGCCAGCAGTCATGGGGAGACTGTGAACACTGAAGCTTTCTTT

j_call: TRBJ2-1
v_call: TRBV5-1
clone_size: .
d_call: .
cdr3_length: 13
cdr3_aa: CASSLVPDNEQFF
cdr3_nt: TGCGCCAGCAGCTTGGTACCAGACAATGAGCAGTTCTTC

j_call: TRBJ1-4
v_call: TRBV6-1
clone_size: .
d_call: .
cdr3_length: 14
cdr3_aa: CASRWGLRGEKLFF
cdr3_nt: TGTGCCAGCAGGTGGGGCCTTAGAGGAGAAAAACTGTTTTTT

j_call: TRBJ2-7
v_call: TRBV6-1
clone_size: .
d_call: .
cdr3_length: 15
cdr3_aa: CASSGNFGQSYEQYF
cdr3_nt: TGTGCCAGCAGTGGAAACTTTGGACAGTCCTACGAGCAGTACTTC

j_call: TRBJ1-2
v_call: TRBV29-1
clone_size: medium-sized
d_call: TRBD1
cdr3_length: 11
cdr3_aa: CSVRGGDGYTF
cdr3_nt: TGCAGCGTTCGAGGGGGCGATGGCTACACCTTC

j_call: TRBJ2-7
v_call: TRBV27
clone_size: .
d_call: .
cdr3_length: 15
cdr3_aa: CASMNSWQNVYEQYF
cdr3_nt: TGTGCCAGCATGAATTCCTGGCAGAATGTCTACGAGCAGTACTTC